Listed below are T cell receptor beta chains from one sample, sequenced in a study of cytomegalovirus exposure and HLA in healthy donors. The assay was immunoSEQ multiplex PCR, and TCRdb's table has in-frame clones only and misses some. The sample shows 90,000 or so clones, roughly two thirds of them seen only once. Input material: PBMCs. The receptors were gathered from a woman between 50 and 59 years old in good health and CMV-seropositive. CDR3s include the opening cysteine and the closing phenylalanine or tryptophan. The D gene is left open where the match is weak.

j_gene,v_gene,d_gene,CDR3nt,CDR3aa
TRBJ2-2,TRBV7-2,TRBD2,TGTGCCAGCAGCTTAGCGAACCCGGGACTAGGTGTATCCGGGGAGCTGTTTTTT,CASSLANPGLGVSGELFF
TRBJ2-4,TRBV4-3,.,TGCGCCAGCAGCCAAGATACGGGGCGGGAAGCCAAAAACATTCAGTACTTC,CASSQDTGREAKNIQYF
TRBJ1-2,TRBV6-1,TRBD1,TGTGCCAGCAGTGAGGATATGGGACAGGGCGTTAGTATTGGGGGCTACACCTTC,CASSEDMGQGVSIGGYTF
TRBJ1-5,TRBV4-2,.,TGTGCCAGCAGCCGGGGGGTCGGTCAGCCCCAGCATTTT,CASSRGVGQPQHF
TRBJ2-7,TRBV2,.,TGTGCCAGCAGACGGGAAGGGATCGAGCAGTACTTC,CASRREGIEQYF
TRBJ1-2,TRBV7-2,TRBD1,TGTGCCAGCAGCTTAAGGGTTGGGTCACAGGGGAAAGGCTACACCTTC,CASSLRVGSQGKGYTF
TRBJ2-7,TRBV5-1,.,TGCGCCAGCAGCTCGCTAACGTCGTACGAGCAGTACTTC,CASSSLTSYEQYF
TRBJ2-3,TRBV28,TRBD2,TGTGCCAGCAGTTTAGTAGCGGGAGGGCCCACAGATACGCAGTATTTT,CASSLVAGGPTDTQYF
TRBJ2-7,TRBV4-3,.,TGCGCCAGCAGCCATTCTCCGGACGGGACCTACGAGCAGTACTTC,CASSHSPDGTYEQYF
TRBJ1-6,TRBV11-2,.,TGTGCCAGCAGCCCAAGACCTTCGGGAGAAGATAATTCACCCCTCCACTTT,CASSPRPSGEDNSPLHF
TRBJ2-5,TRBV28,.,TGTGCCAGCAGCCCTCCCACGACAGGTCGAGAGACCCAGTACTTC,CASSPPTTGRETQYF
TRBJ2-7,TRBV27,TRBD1,TGTGCCAGCAGTTTTGGACAGGGGGCGGGCGAGCAGTACTTC,CASSFGQGAGEQYF
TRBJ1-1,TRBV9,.,TGTGCCAGCAGCGTTACAGGGTGGACTGAAGCTTTCTTT,CASSVTGWTEAFF
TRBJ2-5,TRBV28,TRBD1,TGTGCCAGCAGTTCCCTGGGACAGGGGTCGGGTGAGCAGTACTTC,CASSSLGQGSGEQYF
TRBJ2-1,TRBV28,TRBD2,TGTGCCAGCAGTTTAGGAGCGGGAGGTACATACAATGAGCAGTTCTTC,CASSLGAGGTYNEQFF